This TCR beta chain is drawn from a study of spatial heterogeneity in lung cancer. The CDR3 covers 11 residues. Trimming took off 1 base at V and 13 bases at J, with 8 bases between the two ends. Germline V gene lookup returns CDR1 SGHTA and CDR2 FQGNSA. By sample share, this clonotype is large (0.1 to 1%). The antigen is not known. The time point here: sample taken at primary tumor resection. Sequencing of whole RNA from tumor, nontumor lung or frozen PBMC involved no sorting. Every TCR cDNA molecule bore a unique molecular identifier. TCRdb re-called the 5' RACE reads with MiXCR, one entry per CDR3 protein. There are over a thousand distinct CDR3 sequences in the sample; approximately 9.8% occur only once, and about 40% lies in the top ten. Broader study findings: Tumoral mutation counts were tracked by counts of expanded intratumoral alpha and beta TCRs.

The sample in question was lung tumor tissue, obtained at surgery. V usage is TRBV7-2 and J usage is TRBJ2-1; D not resolved. The sequence derives from a female donor with early-stage non-small cell lung cancer. CDR3 residues: CASSLELGQFF. The DNA for the CDR3 is TGTGCCAGCAGCTTAGAGCTGGGACAGTTCTTC.